The 26 T cell receptor beta chains presented below share a single source sample, sequenced in a study of human T cells and chemical hapten exposure. Time point indicated: pre-sensitization, week 0. Treatment: therapeutic diphenylcyclopropenone sensitization with weekly scalp DPC. TCRdb re-analysed the RACE reads in MiXCR, keeping a single row per CDR3 protein. The sample lists tens of thousands of distinct CDR3 sequences; 9.5% to 12% were seen once. The sequencing used whole blood, collected in connection with sensitization to the hapten diphenylcyclopropenone (DPC). The receptors here all came from a woman in her forties or fifties with alopecia areata. Some clones in this sample may be carry-over from other donors' samples.

This clonotype has ten or more counts. This rearrangement joins TRBV6-2 or TRBV6-3 to TRBJ2-1; D gene uncertain. V was cut by 2 bases and J by 6 bases, with 11 bases left in between. There are 14 residues in the CDR3. The germline gives CDR1 MNHEY, CDR2 SVGEGT. The CDR3 spells CASSYGWGINEQFF. DNA of the CDR3: TGTGCCAGCAGTTACGGTTGGGGAATCAATGAGCAGTTCTTC.

Only a few counts were recorded for this clonotype. The rearrangement joins TRBV30 to TRBJ1-1; D may be TRBD1 (5 bases). With 3 bases removed from V and 1 base from J, the gap between germline ends came to 18 bases. The CDR3 is 16 amino acids. Germline V lookup: CDR1 GTSNPN, CDR2 SVGIG (reference sequence). Written as DNA, the CDR3 is TGTGCCTGGAGAGGGGTAGATTTCCGGAGGAACACTGAAGCTTTCTTT. It translates to CAWRGVDFRRNTEAFF.

This clonotype has at least ten counts. V usage is TRBV3-1 and J usage is TRBJ2-1; perhaps TRBD2 as D (6 bases). CDR1 and CDR2 from the germline V gene are LGHDT and YNNKEL (reference sequence). V was trimmed by 3 bases and J by 4 bases, leaving 16 bases between them. The CDR3 spans 16 residues. Here the CDR3 reads CASSHSAGSIYNEQFF. The DNA of the CDR3 is TGTGCCAGCAGCCATTCAGCGGGTTCTATTTACAATGAGCAGTTCTTC.

This clonotype occurred many times. The rearrangement uses TRBV5-1 and TRBJ2-1, with D perhaps TRBD1 (6 bases). The CDR3 contains 16 residues. Germline CDR1 reads SGHRS; CDR2 reads YFSETQ. Trimming took 4 bases from V and 0 from J, leaving 14 bases between them. The CDR3 DNA reads TGCGCCAGCAGCAGGGGACACCTGAGCTCCTACAATGAGCAGTTCTTC. Amino acid sequence: CASSRGHLSSYNEQFF.

J is TRBJ1-5 and V is TRBV12-3 or TRBV12-4; 9 bases agree with TRBD1. The V and J ends lost 6 bases and 2 bases, in that order; junction bases with no gene match: 5. The CDR3 covers 15 residues. The CDR3 bases are TGTGCCAGCAGCTATCGGGACAGGGGCAATCAGCCCCAGCATTTT. It is translated as CASSYRDRGNQPQHF.

This clonotype was seen repeatedly, ten times or more. The chain employs TRBV9 and TRBJ2-1; D call uncertain. The CDR3 has 14 residues. The germline V gene encodes CDR1 SGDLS and CDR2 YYNGEE. Trimming shortened V by 0 bases and J by 6 bases, and 10 bases separated the two germline ends. The chain's CDR3 is CASSVDLVPNEQFF. The CDR3 bases are TGTGCCAGCAGCGTAGACCTAGTACCCAATGAGCAGTTCTTC.

V gene TRBV12-5 combines with J gene TRBJ2-5, with 10 bases identical to TRBD1. CDR3 length: 15 amino acids. Per the germline V gene, CDR1 is LGHNT and CDR2 is FRNRAP. The junction had 10 bases not matched to a gene; V was cut back by 7 bases and J by 5 bases. This CDR3 reads CASAQDRGRVETQYF. In nucleotides, the CDR3 is TGTGCTAGTGCCCAAGACAGGGGGCGAGTGGAGACCCAGTACTTC.

In its sample, this clonotype was seen a few times. This chain uses TRBV2 with TRBJ2-7; 9 positions agree with TRBD2. CDR3 length equals 15 residues. Trimming at V came to 7 bases and at J to 0 bases, leaving 7 bases not matched to a gene. Germline V gene data show CDR1 as SNHLY and CDR2 as FYNNEI. In nucleotides, the CDR3 is TGTGCCAGCAAGGGTAGCGGGGGCAACTCCTACGAGCAGTACTTC. It yields the protein CASKGSGGNSYEQYF.

The table lists this clonotype with many counts. The rearrangement uses TRBV5-5 and TRBJ1-5; D remains ambiguous. The CDR3 has 13 amino acids. The germline V and J ends were trimmed by 0 bases and 8 bases, with 9 bases remaining between them. CDR1 and CDR2 (germline): SGHKS, YYEKEE (reference sequence). The CDR3 sequence: CASSLEPQKPQHF. The CDR3 DNA is TGTGCCAGCAGCTTGGAACCACAAAAGCCCCAGCATTTT.

The chain carries TRBV28 and TRBJ2-2, with 10 bases identical to TRBD1. Trimming took 7 bases from V and 3 from J; bases not matched to a gene: 11. The CDR3 length is 17 residues. The germline V gene has CDR1 MDHEN and CDR2 SYDVKM. In DNA, the CDR3 is TGTGCCAGCAAAGTTGCCGGGACAGGGGTCGACACCGGGGAGCTGTTTTTT. Translating gives CASKVAGTGVDTGELFF.

This clonotype appeared many times. This chain joins TRBV29-1 and TRBJ1-1; D not certain. Germline V gene lookup returns CDR1 SQVTM and CDR2 ANQGSEA. The CDR3 runs to 12 residues. V dropped 2 bases and J dropped 4 bases, with 8 bases sitting between them. The CDR3 DNA follows: TGCAGCGTTGAAAGTAGGACCACTGAAGCTTTCTTT. This encodes CSVESRTTEAFF.

This clonotype was observed a few times. The chain joins TRBV20-1 to TRBJ2-7; no definite D call. The germline V gene encodes CDR1 DFQATT and CDR2 SNEGSKA (reference sequence). Trimming removed 5 bases at V and 1 base at J, with 18 bases between. The CDR3 has 15 amino acids. The CDR3 spells CSAPTSSTPSYEQYF. DNA of the CDR3: TGCAGTGCTCCTACCTCGTCGACCCCTTCCTACGAGCAGTACTTC.

In its sample, this clonotype was seen many times. The chain has TRBV2 and TRBJ2-7, with no clear D. Germline V gives CDR1 SNHLY, CDR2 FYNNEI. The CDR3 totals 13 residues. Trimming pared 1 base from V and 2 bases from J, leaving 6 bases between. CDR3 in amino acids: CASSEVATYEQYF. For the CDR3, the DNA is TGTGCCAGCAGTGAAGTGGCAACCTACGAGCAGTACTTC.

The chain carries TRBV20-1 and TRBJ2-1; D unclear. Germline V gene lookup returns CDR1 DFQATT and CDR2 SNEGSKA (reference sequence). CDR3 length: 15 amino acids. Trimming pared 0 bases from V and 5 bases from J, leaving 14 bases between. The CDR3, as DNA: TGCAGTGCTAGAGATCCCCAGACTCGCCACAATGAGCAGTTCTTC. It translates to CSARDPQTRHNEQFF.

Only a few counts were recorded for this clonotype. The chain has TRBV4-2 and TRBJ1-5; TRBD1 is a possible D gene (5 bases). Trimming took 1 base from V and 4 from J, leaving 14 bases between them. The CDR3 covers 16 residues. The germline gives CDR1 LGHNA, CDR2 YNFKEQ. The CDR3 region has the DNA TGTGCCAGCAGCCAAGGGGTTACAGGCCCAAATCAGCCCCAGCATTTT. Its translation: CASSQGVTGPNQPQHF.

This clonotype was observed at least ten times. The chain combines TRBV12-3 or TRBV12-4 with TRBJ1-5; D perhaps matches TRBD1 (6 bases). Trimming took off 3 bases at V and 2 bases at J, with 11 bases between the two ends. This CDR3 spans 15 amino acids. Written as DNA, the CDR3 is TGTGCCAGCAGTTTTAACAGGGACGGCAATCAGCCCCAGCATTTT. Translation gives CASSFNRDGNQPQHF.

This clonotype was counted between two and nine times. This chain joins TRBV28 and TRBJ2-7; 7 bases map to TRBD2. The J segment lost 4 bases and the V segment lost 7 bases, leaving 13 bases of the junction unmatched. The CDR3 loop spans 15 amino acids. From germline, CDR1 is MDHEN and CDR2 SYDVKM. The CDR3 DNA sequence: TGTGCCAGCACCCCCGGACGGGCGGGAGCGTACGAGCAGTACTTC. The encoded protein is CASTPGRAGAYEQYF.

This clonotype was recorded a few times. The chain recombines TRBV6-5 with TRBJ2-1, with 7 bases lining up with TRBD2. CDR3 length: 19 residues. Germline V gives CDR1 MNHEY, CDR2 SVGAGI. Trimming cost V 0 bases and J 0 bases; bases outside gene matches: 11. The CDR3 loop reads CASSYSMMREGSSYNEQFF. The CDR3 coding sequence is TGTGCCAGCAGTTACTCGATGATGAGGGAGGGTAGCTCCTACAATGAGCAGTTCTTC.

This clonotype showed up many times. V gene TRBV13 combines with J gene TRBJ2-3, with 9 bases that match TRBD1. With 8 bases clipped from V and 4 bases from J, the junction kept 7 bases outside the gene matches. This CDR3 spans 14 amino acids. Germline CDR1 PRHDT, CDR2 FYEKMQ (reference sequence). The CDR3 here is CASRDRDFADTQYF. CDR3 in DNA: TGTGCCAGCCGGGACAGGGATTTTGCAGATACGCAGTATTTT. The full variable domain, its missing parts supplied by reference TRBV13 and TRBJ2-3, is AAGVIQSPRHLIKEKRETATLKCYPIPRHDTVYWYQQGPGQDPQFLISFYEKMQSDKGSIPDRFSAQQFSDYHSELNMSSLELGDSALYFCASRDRDFADTQYFGPGTRLTVL.

A few counts support this clonotype. The chain uses TRBV18 and TRBJ1-2, with unresolved D. Trimming took off 3 bases at V and 3 bases at J, with 14 bases between the two ends. Germline CDR1 is KGHSH and CDR2 is LQKENI. This CDR3 is built from 15 residues. CDR3 protein: CASSPVTAPHYGYTF. CDR3 DNA: TGTGCCAGCTCACCCGTAACAGCCCCGCACTATGGCTACACCTTC.

V is TRBV5-1 and J is TRBJ2-2; D uncertain. Trimming cost V 5 bases and J 2 bases, with 19 bases left between them. Germline V gene sequence: CDR1 SGHRS, CDR2 YFSETQ. This CDR3 is 17 amino acids long. In DNA form, the CDR3 reads TGCGCCAGCAGACCCCTCCAGGCGGAACTTAACACCGGGGAGCTGTTTTTT. Translated, it gives CASRPLQAELNTGELFF.

J is TRBJ2-7 and V is TRBV4-2; TRBD1 matches 8 bases. This CDR3 spans 17 amino acids. Germline loops: CDR1 LGHNA, CDR2 YNFKEQ. Losses at the gene ends were 0 bases for V and 2 bases for J; bases not matched to a gene: 9. The CDR3 bases are TGTGCCAGCAGCCAAGAGGAACAGGGGGTTGGAGCCTACGAGCAGTACTTC. It specifies CASSQEEQGVGAYEQYF.

This clonotype was found a few times. CDR3 coding DNA: TGCGCCAGCAGCCGGGACAGGCAAAATGAAAAACTGTTTTTT. Translating it yields CASSRDRQNEKLFF. The gene calls are TRBV5-1 and TRBJ1-4; 8 nucleotides match TRBD1. Unmatched junction bases numbered 4, after V lost 4 bases and J lost 5 bases. Looked up from germline, CDR1 is SGHRS and CDR2 is YFSETQ. The length of the CDR3 is 14 residues.

This clonotype was counted only a few times. J is TRBJ1-5 and V is TRBV28; perhaps TRBD1 as D (6 bases). CDR3 size: 17 residues. Germline-derived CDR1 and CDR2 are MDHEN and SYDVKM. V lost 5 bases, J lost 3 bases, and 20 bases lay in between. CDR3 in DNA: TGTGCCAGCAGTCTCCCGGGGGGCACGCCGAACAATCAGCCCCAGCATTTT. It specifies CASSLPGGTPNNQPQHF.

This clonotype has a count of ten or more. J is TRBJ2-2 and V is TRBV6-4; 11 bases line up with TRBD2. This CDR3 has 19 residues. Germline values: CDR1 MRHNA, CDR2 SNTAGT. The junction had 10 bases not matched to a gene; V was cut back by 0 bases and J by 4 bases. CDR3 in DNA: TGTGCCAGCAGTGACTCGAAGCTAGCGGGGGGCCACGGCACCGGGGAGCTGTTTTTT. It translates to CASSDSKLAGGHGTGELFF.

V is TRBV4-3 and J is TRBJ2-5; 10 bases map to TRBD2. The CDR3 is made up of 16 amino acids. The germline CDR1 and CDR2 sequences are LGHNA and YSLEER. J lost 4 bases, V lost 0 bases, and 5 bases had no gene match. CDR3 region: CASSQELLAGIETQYF. CDR3 nucleotide sequence: TGCGCCAGCAGCCAAGAACTACTAGCGGGGATAGAGACCCAGTACTTC.